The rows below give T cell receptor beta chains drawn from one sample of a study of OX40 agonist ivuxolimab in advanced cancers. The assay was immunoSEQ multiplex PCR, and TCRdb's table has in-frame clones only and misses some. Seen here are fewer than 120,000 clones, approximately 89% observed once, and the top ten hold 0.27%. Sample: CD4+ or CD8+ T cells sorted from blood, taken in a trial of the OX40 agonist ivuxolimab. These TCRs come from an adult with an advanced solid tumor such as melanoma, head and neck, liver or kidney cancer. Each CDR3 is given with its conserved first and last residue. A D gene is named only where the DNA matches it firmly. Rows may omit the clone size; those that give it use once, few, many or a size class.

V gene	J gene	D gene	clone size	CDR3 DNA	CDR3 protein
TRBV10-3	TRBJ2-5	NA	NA	TGTGCCATCAGTGAGTCTTGGGGACAAGAGACCCAGTACTTC	CAISESWGQETQYF
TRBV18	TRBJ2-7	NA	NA	TGTGCCAGCTCACCCGACAGGACCTCCTACGAGCAGTACTTC	CASSPDRTSYEQYF
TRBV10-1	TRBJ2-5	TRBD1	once	TGCGCCAGCAGTGAGCAGGGCAGGGGGCCGGAGACCCAGTACTTC	CASSEQGRGPETQYF
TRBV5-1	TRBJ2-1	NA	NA	TGCGCCAGCAGCCAGCCCGGGACCGACAATGAGCAGTTCTTC	CASSQPGTDNEQFF
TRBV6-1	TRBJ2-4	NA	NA	TGTGCCAGCAGTGAAGCGCTGGAACAGGGTGAAACTCAGTACTTC	CASSEALEQGETQYF
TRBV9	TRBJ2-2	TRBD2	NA	TGTGCCAGCAGCGTAGCCGGGGGGATTTCAACCGGGGAGCTGTTTTTT	CASSVAGGISTGELFF
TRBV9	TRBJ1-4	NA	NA	TGTGCCAGCAGTGTAGCTGCAACTAATGAAAAACTGTTTTTT	CASSVAATNEKLFF
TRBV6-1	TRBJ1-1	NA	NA	TGTGCCGCCAGGGTGAACACTGAAGCTTTCTTT	CAARVNTEAFF
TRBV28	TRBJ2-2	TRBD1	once	TGTGCCAGCATTCAGGGGGTAGAAGGGGAGCTGTTTTTT	CASIQGVEGELFF
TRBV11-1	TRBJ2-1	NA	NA	TGTGCCAGCAGCCCACAGGATTATGAGCAGTTCTTC	CASSPQDYEQFF
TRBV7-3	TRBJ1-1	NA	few	TGTGCCAGCAGCCCCCAAGGGGACTCAACTGAAGCTTTCTTT	CASSPQGDSTEAFF
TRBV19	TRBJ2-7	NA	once	TGTGCCAGTAGTAAACAGGCGAATTTCTACGAGCAGTACTTC	CASSKQANFYEQYF
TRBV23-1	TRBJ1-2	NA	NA	TGCGCCACCTCATGTTGGACAGCCCCTAACTATGGCTACACCTTC	CATSCWTAPNYGYTF
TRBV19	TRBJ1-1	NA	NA	TGTGCCAGTAGTATTAAAATGGGAGGGGCGAGCACTGAAGCTTTCTTT	CASSIKMGGASTEAFF